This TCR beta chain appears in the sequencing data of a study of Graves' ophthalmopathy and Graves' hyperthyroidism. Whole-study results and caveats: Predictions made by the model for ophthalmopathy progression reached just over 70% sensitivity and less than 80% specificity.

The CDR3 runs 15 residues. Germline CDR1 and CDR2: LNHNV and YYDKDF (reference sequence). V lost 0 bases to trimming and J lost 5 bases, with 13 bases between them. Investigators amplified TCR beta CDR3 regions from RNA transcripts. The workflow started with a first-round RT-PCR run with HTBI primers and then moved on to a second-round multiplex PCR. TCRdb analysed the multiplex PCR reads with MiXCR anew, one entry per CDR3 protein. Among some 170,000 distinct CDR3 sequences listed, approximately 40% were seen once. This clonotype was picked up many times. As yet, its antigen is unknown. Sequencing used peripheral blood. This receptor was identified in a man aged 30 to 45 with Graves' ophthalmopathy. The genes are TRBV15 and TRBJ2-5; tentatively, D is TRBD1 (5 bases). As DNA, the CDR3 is TGTGCCACCAGCAGAGAAACAGATCCAGGGGAGACCCAGTACTTC. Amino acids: CATSRETDPGETQYF.